This T cell receptor beta chain was recovered during a study of a mutant IDH1 vaccine in newly diagnosed glioma. Study context: Antecedent treatment encompassed radiotherapy, temozolomide, or their combination; the majority received both.

The table lists this clone with a few counts. Its specificity is not known. Profiling relied on immunoSEQ multiplex PCR, and the TCRdb table lists in-frame clones only, not all of them. The data contain over 50,000 clones, 75% to 90% of them singletons. As to time point: week 5, during vaccination. Vaccine doses each comprised 300 ug of mutant IDH1 20-mer peptide, with topical imiquimod. The V end lost 0 bases, the J end lost 1 base, and 12 bases lay between the germline ends. The germline CDR1 and CDR2 sequences are SGHRS and YFSETQ. This CDR3 is built from 16 residues. The sample consisted of PBMCs, taken from a glioma patient whose treatment included an IDH1 peptide vaccine. The V gene is TRBV5-1, the J gene TRBJ2-3, with D possibly matching TRBD1 (6 bases). This TCR derives from a woman in her 40s with glioma. The CDR3 reads CASSLARTVGTDTQYF. The CDR3 DNA sequence: TGCGCCAGCAGCTTGGCGAGGACAGTCGGCACAGATACGCAGTATTTT.